Given below is one T cell receptor (beta chain) in context. Its specificity is unknown. Arm-PCR of CDR3 regions and iRepertoire HTBI primers were used to build TCR beta libraries. In the authors' methods: Among the samples, under 70 TRBV and 14 TRBJ segments were identified. TCRdb called the multiplex PCR reads again in MiXCR, with one record for every CDR3 protein. TCRdb, not the original authors, processed these V and J calls. The table has about 470,000 distinct CDR3 sequences, more than 20% seen once. This sample's time point: persistent/refractory GD, antithyroid drugs over 5 years with positive TRAb. The TCR library was made from RNA that had been extracted from PBMCs in TRIzol. Trimming took 7 bases from V and 7 from J, leaving 19 bases between them. Germline lookup yields CDR1 DFQATT and CDR2 SNEGSKA (reference sequence). This CDR3 has 13 amino acids. This specimen comes from a study of regulatory T cells in long-lasting Graves disease.

Study-wide results and limits: The TCR repertoire of persistent Graves' patients was less diverse than that of newly diagnosed ones. Persistent disease preferred TRBV28, TRBJ1-2 and TRBJ2-5.

This TCR derives from a female donor with Graves disease. The chain combines TRBV20-1 with TRBJ2-5; perhaps TRBD1 as D (5 bases). This material consisted of peripheral blood mononuclear cells (PBMCs), taken when the disease was refractory, from a patient treated with antithyroid drugs. CDR3 nucleotides: TGCAGTGGATACAGGTATCCGGATCGGACCCAGTACTTC. Its translation is CSGYRYPDRTQYF.